The T cell receptor (beta chain) under discussion was sequenced for a study of blood T cell repertoires in COVID-19. The wider study: PBMCs, B-cell-depleted T cells, or T cells were the source of the cDNA or gDNA that made up the material.

V was pared by 1 base and J by 5 bases, with 6 bases between. Germline V gives CDR1 LNHDA, CDR2 SQIVND (reference sequence). This CDR3 comprises 14 residues. Turning to this clone: The same CDR3 is also encoded by other DNA sequences in this sample.

Clones were read by immunoSEQ multiplex PCR, and TCRdb kept only the in-frame ones, dropping some. The data contain approximately 270,000 clones, roughly four fifths of them seen just once; the ten biggest clones take up about 10%. V gene TRBV19 combines with J gene TRBJ1-6; tentatively, D is TRBD1 (5 bases). Input material: peripheral blood. This TCR came from a man older than 75 with acute or convalescent COVID-19. Here the CDR3 DNA reads TGTGCCAGTAGTATAGGACAGAATAATTCACCCCTCCACTTT. Residues: CASSIGQNNSPLHF.